A single sample gave rise to the 19 T cell receptor beta chains below, sequenced in a study of human T cells and chemical hapten exposure. The sample's treatment: therapeutic diphenylcyclopropenone sensitization with weekly scalp DPC. In the library, unique molecular identifiers were attached to individual cDNA molecules. One entry per CDR3 protein results from TCRdb running MiXCR on the reads. This table has about 3,300 distinct CDR3 sequences, around 52% appearing once. The input for sequencing was whole blood, taken before DPC sensitization or 2, 6, or about 24 weeks after (not recorded which). These receptors originate from an adult with alopecia areata. Some clones in this sample may be carry-over from other donors' samples. This table probably holds off-target reads from a library built for another chain.

This clonotype was detected a few times. CDR3 sequence: CASSLVGVRGNEQFF. The CDR3 nucleotides read TGTGCCAGCAGCTTAGTTGGTGTCCGAGGGAATGAGCAGTTCTTC. The rearrangement joins TRBV7-2 to TRBJ2-1; possibly TRBD2 for D (5 bases). Trimming stripped 1 base from V and 7 bases from J, with 14 bases between. This CDR3 contains 15 residues. Germline V gene data show CDR1 as SGHTA and CDR2 as FQGNSA.

The chain couples TRBV7-6 to TRBJ2-5; the D is unclear. V was pared by 3 bases and J by 7 bases, with 9 bases between. In germline, CDR1 is SGHVS, CDR2 FNYEAQ. The CDR3 is 12 amino acids. CDR3 in amino acids: CASSFGRRTQYF. CDR3 in DNA: TGTGCCAGCAGCTTCGGTAGGCGGACCCAGTACTTC.

This clonotype is large. The chain couples TRBV27 to TRBJ2-3; 8 nucleotides agree with TRBD1. CDR3 length: 15 amino acids. Germline V gene sequence: CDR1 MNHEY, CDR2 SMNVEV (reference sequence). Trimming took 5 bases from V and 3 from J; bases not matched to a gene: 7. The CDR3 DNA follows: TGTGCCAGCAGTCTGCAGGGGGCATTTACAGATACGCAGTATTTT. Translating it yields CASSLQGAFTDTQYF.

This clonotype showed up just a few times. The rearrangement links TRBV25-1 to TRBJ2-3; D not certain. Per the germline V gene, CDR1 is MGHDK and CDR2 is SYGVNS. This CDR3 contains 16 residues. Deletions cut 1 base from V and 1 base from J, with 12 bases between. CDR3 protein: CASSELVRFGTDTQYF. The CDR3, as DNA: TGTGCCAGCAGTGAATTGGTTAGATTTGGCACAGATACGCAGTATTTT.

The chain is built from TRBV7-6 and TRBJ2-1; 7 bases line up with TRBD2. The CDR3 is made up of 14 amino acids. The V and J ends lost 6 bases and 4 bases, in that order; junction bases with no gene match: 6. Germline CDR1 is SGHVS and CDR2 is FNYEAQ. The DNA for the CDR3 is TGTGCCAGCAGTTCCCTGGGAGGGTACAATGAGCAGTTCTTC. Its protein is CASSSLGGYNEQFF.

The chain links TRBV18 to TRBJ2-5; the D gene is possibly TRBD2 (6 bases). V lost 5 bases to trimming and J lost 5 bases, with 12 bases between them. The CDR3 spans 13 residues. Germline CDR1 KGHSH, CDR2 LQKENI. The CDR3 nucleotides read TGTGCCAGCTCATCGGTAGCGGAGGAGACCCAGTACTTC. This gives the protein CASSSVAEETQYF.

This clonotype has only a few counts. The V call is TRBV29-1, the J call TRBJ2-1; D is unclear. Germline loops: CDR1 SQVTM, CDR2 ANQGSEA. Deletions cut 7 bases from V and 1 base from J, with 14 bases between. The CDR3 covers 14 residues. The CDR3 DNA sequence: TGCAGCGCGGGTCGCCAAGTTTCCTACAATGAGCAGTTCTTC. Translated: CSAGRQVSYNEQFF.

CDR3 DNA: TGCGCCAGCAGCTTGGTCGTTATCCTAGAAACCGACGACATTCAGTACTTC. Translation gives CASSLVVILETDDIQYF. This chain connects TRBV5-1 to TRBJ2-4; D uncertain. V dropped 0 bases and J dropped 8 bases, with 21 bases sitting between them. Germline CDR1 reads SGHRS; CDR2 reads YFSETQ. CDR3 size: 17 residues.

A few counts support this clonotype. This chain uses TRBV11-2 with TRBJ2-5, with 10 bases lining up with TRBD2. Germline V gene lookup returns CDR1 SGHAT and CDR2 FQNNGV. The CDR3 has 17 amino acids. V dropped 1 base and J dropped 3; count of bases not matched to a gene: 8. The CDR3 sequence is CASSLGSLAGDEETQYF. Here the CDR3 DNA reads TGTGCCAGCAGCTTAGGCAGCCTAGCGGGGGACGAAGAGACCCAGTACTTC.

This clonotype was seen only a few times. This chain joins TRBV23-1 and TRBJ2-5, with a weak D call TRBD1 (6 bases). TRBV23-1 is an open reading frame, and its role is uncertain. Between the trimmed V and J ends, which lost 4 bases and 1 base, there was a span of 25 bases. This CDR3 comprises 19 residues. CDR3 in DNA: TGCGCCAGCAGTCCAGGAAGGGGCAGGGGCCATTTATGCCAAGAGACCCAGTACTTC. Residues: CASSPGRGRGHLCQETQYF.

The rearrangement joins TRBV6-2 or TRBV6-3 to TRBJ2-3; 7 nucleotides line up with TRBD1. Looked up from germline, CDR1 is MNHEY and CDR2 is SVGEGT. The CDR3 consists of 15 residues. V gave up 4 bases and J gave up 0 bases; unmatched junction bases: 4. The DNA for the CDR3 is TGTGCCAGCAGTTCGGGACAGTTTAGCACAGATACGCAGTATTTT. Its protein product is CASSSGQFSTDTQYF.

In its sample, this clonotype was seen a few times. The chain employs TRBV5-1 and TRBJ2-6; D might be TRBD2 (6 bases). The germline V gene has CDR1 SGHRS and CDR2 YFSETQ. The CDR3 is 15 residues long. Trimming removed 4 bases at V and 2 bases at J, with 10 bases between. The CDR3 nucleotides are TGCGCCAGCAGCCCCGGGACTCCTGGGGCCAACGTCCTGACTTTC. It yields the protein CASSPGTPGANVLTF. The complete variable domain, with remaining parts taken from reference TRBV5-1 and TRBJ2-6, reads KAGVTQTPRYLIKTRGQQVTLSCSPISGHRSVSWYQQTPGQGLQFLFEYFSETQRNKGNFPGRFSGRQFSNSRSEMNVSTLELGDSALYLCASSPGTPGANVLTFGAGSRLTVL.

This chain links TRBV15 with TRBJ2-2, with D maybe TRBD1 (6 bases). The germline V gene has CDR1 LNHNV and CDR2 YYDKDF (reference sequence). The ends were cut back, 2 bases at V and 5 bases at J, with 12 bases in the middle. The CDR3 has 15 amino acids. The CDR3 protein is CATSRNIQGTGELFF. The DNA for the CDR3 is TGTGCCACCAGCAGAAATATACAGGGTACCGGGGAGCTGTTTTTT.

This clonotype has more than one count but fewer than ten. The DNA of the CDR3 is TGTGCCAGCAGCTTAGGCAATGAGCAGTTCTTC. Amino acid sequence: CASSLGNEQFF. The gene calls are TRBV7-6 and TRBJ2-1, with D hard to call. Germline CDR1 reads SGHVS; CDR2 reads FNYEAQ. The germline V and J ends were trimmed by 1 base and 6 bases, with 1 base remaining between them. This CDR3 is 11 amino acids long.

The V and J genes are TRBV2 and TRBJ2-3, with 9 bases identical to TRBD2. The CDR3 sequence is 15 residues long. J gave up 2 bases and V 4 bases, and 4 bases lay outside the gene matches. The germline CDR1 and CDR2 sequences are SNHLY and FYNNEI. The CDR3 region is CASSATSGDTDTQYF. DNA of the CDR3: TGTGCCAGCAGTGCGACTAGCGGCGACACAGATACGCAGTATTTT. Drawing the rest from reference TRBV2 and TRBJ2-3, the complete variable domain is EPEVTQTPSHQVTQMGQEVILRCVPISNHLYFYWYRQILGQKVEFLVSFYNNEISEKSEIFDDQFSVERPDGSNFTLKIRSTKLEDSAMYFCASSATSGDTDTQYFGPGTRLTVL.

The chain has TRBV30 and TRBJ2-1; no reliable D call. The ends were cut back, 0 bases at V and 10 bases at J, with 13 bases in the middle. The CDR3 consists of 13 residues. Germline-derived CDR1 and CDR2 are GTSNPN and SVGIG (reference sequence). DNA for the CDR3: TGTGCCTGGAGTGTCTTATATTTCCAAGAGCAGTTCTTC. Its protein product is CAWSVLYFQEQFF. Using reference TRBV30 and TRBJ2-1 for the parts outside the CDR3, the full variable domain is SQTIHQWPATLVQPVGSPLSLECTVEGTSNPNLYWYRQAAGRGLQLLFYSVGIGQISSEVPQNLSASRPQDRQFILSSKKLLLSDSGFYLCAWSVLYFQEQFFGPGTRLTVL.

This clonotype was counted a few times. The rearrangement joins TRBV7-9 to TRBJ2-1; unclear D gene. The V gene's germline CDR1 is SEHNR and CDR2 FQNEAQ (reference sequence). The CDR3 is made up of 15 amino acids. V was clipped by 4 bases and J by 0 bases, with 10 bases between them. The CDR3 DNA reads TGTGCCAGCAGCTCCTTTACCGTCTCCTACAATGAGCAGTTCTTC. Residues: CASSSFTVSYNEQFF. Based on the CDR3 plus reference TRBV7-9 and TRBJ2-1, the full variable domain is DTGVSQNPRHKITKRGQNVTFRCDPISEHNRLYWYRQTLGQGPEFLTYFQNEAQLEKSRLLSDRFSAERPKGSFSTLEIQRTEQGDSAMYLCASSSFTVSYNEQFFGPGTRLTVL.

J is TRBJ2-1 and V is TRBV18, with a weak D call TRBD2 (6 bases). This CDR3 contains 15 residues. CDR1 is KGHSH, CDR2 LQKENI, per germline. With 3 bases removed from V and 2 bases from J, the gap between germline ends came to 11 bases. The CDR3 region is CASSPGLLTYNEQFF. Here the CDR3 DNA reads TGTGCCAGCTCACCGGGACTCTTGACCTACAATGAGCAGTTCTTC.

The chain uses TRBV12-3 or TRBV12-4 and TRBJ1-1; 9 bases agree with TRBD1. V lost 6 bases, J lost 5 bases, and 7 bases stayed unmatched. The CDR3 loop spans 14 amino acids. CDR3 sequence reads: CASRLGQGGTEAFF. The CDR3 DNA reads as TGTGCCAGCAGACTGGGACAGGGTGGGACTGAAGCTTTCTTT.